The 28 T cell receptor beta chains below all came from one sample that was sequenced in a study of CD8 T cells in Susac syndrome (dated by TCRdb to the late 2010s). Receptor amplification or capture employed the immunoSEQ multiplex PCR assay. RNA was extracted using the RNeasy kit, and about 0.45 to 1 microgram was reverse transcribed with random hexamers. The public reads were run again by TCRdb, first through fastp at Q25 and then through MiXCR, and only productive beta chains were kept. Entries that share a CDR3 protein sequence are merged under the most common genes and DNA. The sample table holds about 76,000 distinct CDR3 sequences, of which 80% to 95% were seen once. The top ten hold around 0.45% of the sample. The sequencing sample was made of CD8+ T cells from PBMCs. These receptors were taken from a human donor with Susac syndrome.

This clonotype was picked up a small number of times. In nucleotides, the CDR3 is TGTGCCAGCAGTTTAGGGGGAGACGAGCAGTACTTC. Protein sequence: CASSLGGDEQYF. This chain connects TRBV12-3 or TRBV12-4 to TRBJ2-7, with D perhaps matching TRBD2 (5 bases). Trimming cost V 1 base and J 5 bases, with 6 bases left between them. The CDR3 contains 12 residues.

Here the CDR3 DNA reads TGTGCCAGCAGCTTGAGAGGAGGAGATACGCAGTATTTT. This translates into CASSLRGGDTQYF. J is TRBJ2-3 and V is TRBV5-6; weak D call: TRBD2 (5 bases). The V gene lost 1 base and the J gene lost 5 bases, with 8 bases spanning the gap. Germline assignment: CDR1 SGHDT and CDR2 YYEEEE. The CDR3 contains 13 residues.

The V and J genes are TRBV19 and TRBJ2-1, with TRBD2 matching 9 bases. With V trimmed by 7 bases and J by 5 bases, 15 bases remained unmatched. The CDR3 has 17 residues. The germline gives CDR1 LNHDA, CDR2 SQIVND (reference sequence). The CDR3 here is CASMGLARGGPHNEQFF. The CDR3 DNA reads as TGTGCCAGTATGGGGCTAGCGCGGGGGGGTCCCCACAATGAGCAGTTCTTC. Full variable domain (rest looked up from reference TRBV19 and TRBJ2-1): DGGITQSPKYLFRKEGQNVTLSCEQNLNHDAMYWYRQDPGQGLRLIYYSQIVNDFQKGDIAEGYSVSREKKESFPLTVTSAQKNPTAFYLCASMGLARGGPHNEQFFGPGTRLTVL.

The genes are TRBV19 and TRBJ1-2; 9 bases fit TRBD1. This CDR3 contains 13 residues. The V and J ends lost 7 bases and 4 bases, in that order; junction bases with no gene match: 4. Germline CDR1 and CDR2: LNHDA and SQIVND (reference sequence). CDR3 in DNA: TGTGCCAGTATGGGGGACAGGGTCTATGGCTACACCTTC. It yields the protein CASMGDRVYGYTF.

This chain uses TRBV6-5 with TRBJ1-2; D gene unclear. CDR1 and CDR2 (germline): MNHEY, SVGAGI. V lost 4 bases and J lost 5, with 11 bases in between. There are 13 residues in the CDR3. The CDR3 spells CASSSRGPYGYTF. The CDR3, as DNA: TGTGCCAGCAGTTCACGAGGGCCTTATGGCTACACCTTC.

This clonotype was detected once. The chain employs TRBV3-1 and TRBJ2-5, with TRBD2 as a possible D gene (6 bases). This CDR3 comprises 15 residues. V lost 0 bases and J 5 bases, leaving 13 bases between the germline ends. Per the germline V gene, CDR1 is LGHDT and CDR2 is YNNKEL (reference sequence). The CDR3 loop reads CASSQDHGTGETQYF. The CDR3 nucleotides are TGTGCCAGCAGCCAAGATCACGGGACTGGGGAGACCCAGTACTTC.

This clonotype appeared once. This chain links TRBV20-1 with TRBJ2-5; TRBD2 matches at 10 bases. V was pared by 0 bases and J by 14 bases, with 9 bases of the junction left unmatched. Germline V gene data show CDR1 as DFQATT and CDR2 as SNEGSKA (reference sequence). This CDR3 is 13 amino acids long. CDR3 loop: CSARDRLAGVVYF. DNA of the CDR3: TGCAGTGCTAGAGATCGGCTAGCGGGAGTGGTTTACTTC.

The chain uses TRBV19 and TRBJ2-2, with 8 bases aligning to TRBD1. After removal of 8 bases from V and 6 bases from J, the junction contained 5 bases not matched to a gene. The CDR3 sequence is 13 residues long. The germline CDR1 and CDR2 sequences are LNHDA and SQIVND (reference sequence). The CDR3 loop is CASGKQGAGELFF. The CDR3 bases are TGTGCCAGTGGAAAACAGGGGGCCGGGGAGCTGTTTTTT.

CDR3 sequence: CASSQEDQETQYF. As DNA, the CDR3 is TGCGCCAGCAGCCAAGAGGACCAAGAGACCCAGTACTTC. The chain has TRBV4-3 and TRBJ2-5; D not certain. Germline V CDR1 and CDR2: LGHNA, YSLEER. V lost 0 bases to trimming and J lost 0 bases, with 2 bases between them. The CDR3 is 13 residues long.

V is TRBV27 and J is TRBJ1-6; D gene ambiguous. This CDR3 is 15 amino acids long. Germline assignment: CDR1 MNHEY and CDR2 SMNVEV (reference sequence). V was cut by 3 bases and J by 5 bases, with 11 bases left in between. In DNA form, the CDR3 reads TGTGCCAGCAGTTTGGGCCCAGCAAATAATTCACCCCTCCACTTT. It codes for CASSLGPANNSPLHF.

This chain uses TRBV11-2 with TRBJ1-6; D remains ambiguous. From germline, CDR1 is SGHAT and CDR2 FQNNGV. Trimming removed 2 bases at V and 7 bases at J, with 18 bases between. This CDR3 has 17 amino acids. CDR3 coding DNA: TGTGCCAGCAGCTTAAACCCGAAACTCACAGTGAATTCACCCCTCCACTTT. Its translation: CASSLNPKLTVNSPLHF.

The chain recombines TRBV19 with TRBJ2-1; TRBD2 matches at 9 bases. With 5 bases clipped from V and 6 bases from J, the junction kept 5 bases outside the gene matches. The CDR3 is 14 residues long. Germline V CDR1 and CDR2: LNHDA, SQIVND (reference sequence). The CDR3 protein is CASSFGGGANEQFF. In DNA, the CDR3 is TGTGCCAGTAGTTTTGGCGGGGGGGCCAATGAGCAGTTCTTC.

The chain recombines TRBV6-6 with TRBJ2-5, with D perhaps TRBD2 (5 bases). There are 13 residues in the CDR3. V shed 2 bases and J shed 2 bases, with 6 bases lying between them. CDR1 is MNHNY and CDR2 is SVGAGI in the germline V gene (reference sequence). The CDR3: CASSYGEQETQYF. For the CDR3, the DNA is TGTGCCAGCAGTTACGGGGAGCAAGAGACCCAGTACTTC.

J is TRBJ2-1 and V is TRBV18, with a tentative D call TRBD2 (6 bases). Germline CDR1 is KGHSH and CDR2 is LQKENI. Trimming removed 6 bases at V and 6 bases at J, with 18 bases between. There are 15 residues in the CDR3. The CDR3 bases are TGTGCCAGCTCCCAAGGAGGGATTGAAAGCAATGAGCAGTTCTTC. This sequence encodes CASSQGGIESNEQFF.

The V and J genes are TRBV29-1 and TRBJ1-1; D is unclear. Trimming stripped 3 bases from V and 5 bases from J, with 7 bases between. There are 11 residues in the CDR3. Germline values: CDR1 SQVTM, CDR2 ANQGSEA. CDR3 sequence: CSVDIGTEAFF. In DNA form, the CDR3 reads TGCAGCGTTGACATAGGAACTGAAGCTTTCTTT.

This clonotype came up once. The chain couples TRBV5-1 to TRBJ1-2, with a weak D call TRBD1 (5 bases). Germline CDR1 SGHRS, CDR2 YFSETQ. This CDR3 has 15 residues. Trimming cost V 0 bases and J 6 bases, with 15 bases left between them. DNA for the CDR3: TGCGCCAGCAGCTTGGTTAACCCTCGGGACGATGGCTACACCTTC. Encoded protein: CASSLVNPRDDGYTF.

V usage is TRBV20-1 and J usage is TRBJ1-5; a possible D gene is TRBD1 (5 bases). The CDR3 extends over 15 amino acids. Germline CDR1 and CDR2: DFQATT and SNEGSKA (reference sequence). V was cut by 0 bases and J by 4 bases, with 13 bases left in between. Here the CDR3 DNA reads TGCAGTGCTAGAGATCCAGGGCGGGAGAATCAGCCCCAGCATTTT. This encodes CSARDPGRENQPQHF.

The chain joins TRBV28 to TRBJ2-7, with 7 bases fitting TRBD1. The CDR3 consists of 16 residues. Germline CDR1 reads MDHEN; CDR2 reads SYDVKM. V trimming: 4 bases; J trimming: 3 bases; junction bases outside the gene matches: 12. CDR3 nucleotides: TGTGCCAGCAGTTCATTAAAGGGGGCCCGAGACTACGAGCAGTACTTC. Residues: CASSSLKGARDYEQYF. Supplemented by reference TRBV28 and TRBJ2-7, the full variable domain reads DVKVTQSSRYLVKRTGEKVFLECVQDMDHENMFWYRQDPGLGLRLIYFSYDVKMKEKGDIPEGYSVSREKKERFSLILESASTNQTSMYLCASSSLKGARDYEQYFGPGTRLTVT.

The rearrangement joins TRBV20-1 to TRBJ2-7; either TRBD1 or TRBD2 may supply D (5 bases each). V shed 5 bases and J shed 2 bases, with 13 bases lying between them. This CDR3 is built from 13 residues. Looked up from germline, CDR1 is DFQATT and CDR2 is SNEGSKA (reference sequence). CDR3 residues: CSASGTGTYEQYF. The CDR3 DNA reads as TGCAGTGCTTCCGGGACGGGGACCTACGAGCAGTACTTC.

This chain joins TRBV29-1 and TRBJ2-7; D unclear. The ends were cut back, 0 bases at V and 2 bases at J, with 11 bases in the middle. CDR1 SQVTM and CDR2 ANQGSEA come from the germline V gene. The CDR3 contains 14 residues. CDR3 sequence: CSVEDPSSPYEQYF. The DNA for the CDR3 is TGCAGCGTTGAAGATCCCTCTTCTCCCTACGAGCAGTACTTC.

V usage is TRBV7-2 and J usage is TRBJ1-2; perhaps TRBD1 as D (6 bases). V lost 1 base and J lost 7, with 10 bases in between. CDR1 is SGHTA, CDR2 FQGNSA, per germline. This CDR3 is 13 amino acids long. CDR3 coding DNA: TGTGCCAGCAGCTTAGACAGGGCTGGTGGCTACACCTTC. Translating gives CASSLDRAGGYTF.

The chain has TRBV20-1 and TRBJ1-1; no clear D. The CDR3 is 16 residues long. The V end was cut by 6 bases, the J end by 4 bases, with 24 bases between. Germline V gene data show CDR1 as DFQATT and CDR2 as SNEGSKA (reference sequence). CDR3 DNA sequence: TGCAGTGCCCGGGTTGTTGGTTTGAACATCGGCACTGAAGCTTTCTTT. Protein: CSARVVGLNIGTEAFF.

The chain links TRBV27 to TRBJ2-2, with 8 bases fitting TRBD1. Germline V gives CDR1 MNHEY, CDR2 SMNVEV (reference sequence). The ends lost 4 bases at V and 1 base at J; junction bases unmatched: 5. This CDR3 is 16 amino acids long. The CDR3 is CASSSLGQGNTGELFF. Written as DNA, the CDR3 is TGTGCCAGCAGTTCCCTAGGACAGGGGAACACCGGGGAGCTGTTTTTT.

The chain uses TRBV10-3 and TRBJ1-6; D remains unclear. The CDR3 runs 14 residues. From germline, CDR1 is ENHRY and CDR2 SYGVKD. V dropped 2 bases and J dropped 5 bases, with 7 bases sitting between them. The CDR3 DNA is TGTGCCATCAGTGAGAGAGTAAATAATTCACCCCTCCACTTT. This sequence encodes CAISERVNNSPLHF.

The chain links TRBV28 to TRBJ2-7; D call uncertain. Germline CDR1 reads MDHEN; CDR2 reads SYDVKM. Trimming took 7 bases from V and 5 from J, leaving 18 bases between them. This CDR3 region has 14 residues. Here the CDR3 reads CASTASALPHEQYF. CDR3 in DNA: TGTGCCAGCACCGCTTCGGCCCTACCCCACGAGCAGTACTTC. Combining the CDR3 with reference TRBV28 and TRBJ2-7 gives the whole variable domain DVKVTQSSRYLVKRTGEKVFLECVQDMDHENMFWYRQDPGLGLRLIYFSYDVKMKEKGDIPEGYSVSREKKERFSLILESASTNQTSMYLCASTASALPHEQYFGPGTRLTVT.

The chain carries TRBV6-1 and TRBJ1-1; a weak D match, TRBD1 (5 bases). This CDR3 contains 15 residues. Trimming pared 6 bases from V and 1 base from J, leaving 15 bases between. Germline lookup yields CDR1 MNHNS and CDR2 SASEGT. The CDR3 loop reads CASSEWVTENTEAFF. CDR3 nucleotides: TGTGCCAGCAGCGAATGGGTGACAGAGAACACTGAAGCTTTCTTT.

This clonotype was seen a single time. The CDR3 is CASSEFLLRTEAFF. The CDR3 bases are TGTGCCAGCAGTGAATTCCTATTGCGGACTGAAGCTTTCTTT. This chain connects TRBV2 to TRBJ1-1; D uncertain. CDR1 and CDR2 from the germline V gene are SNHLY and FYNNEI. V lost 2 bases and J lost 5, with 12 bases in between. The CDR3 has 14 residues.

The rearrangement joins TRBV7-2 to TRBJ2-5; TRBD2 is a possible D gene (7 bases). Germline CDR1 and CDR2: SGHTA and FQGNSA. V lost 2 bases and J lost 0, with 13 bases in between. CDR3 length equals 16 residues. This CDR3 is CASSLSRGGNQETQYF. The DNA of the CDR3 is TGTGCCAGCAGCTTATCGAGGGGGGGGAACCAAGAGACCCAGTACTTC.